The 10 T cell receptor beta chains presented below share a single source sample, sequenced in a study of blood T cell repertoires in COVID-19. Some clones are missing from TCRdb's copy, which holds only in-frame ones; the method was immunoSEQ multiplex PCR. This repertoire shows about 200,000 clones, approximately 84% found once; its top ten account for about 6.9%. Input material: peripheral blood. These receptors were taken from a human donor with acute or convalescent COVID-19. The donor label of this sample is uncertain.

This clone occurred once. The CDR3 bases are TGTGCCATCAGTGAGACGGGACAGTATAATTCACCCCTCCACTTT. It is translated as CAISETGQYNSPLHF. The chain couples TRBV10-3 to TRBJ1-6; 7 nucleotides line up with TRBD1. This CDR3 comprises 15 residues. The germline gives CDR1 ENHRY, CDR2 SYGVKD. The J segment lost 4 bases and the V segment lost 2 bases, leaving 2 bases of the junction unmatched.

This chain uses TRBV24-1 with TRBJ2-2, with 7 bases lining up with TRBD1. Germline V lookup: CDR1 KGHDR, CDR2 SFDVKD. The CDR3 totals 15 residues. V was pared by 5 bases and J by 3 bases, with 5 bases of the junction left unmatched. Written as DNA, the CDR3 is TGTGCCACCAGTGGGACCCAGGGGGACACCGGGGAGCTGTTTTTT. This sequence encodes CATSGTQGDTGELFF.

V gene TRBV6-4 combines with J gene TRBJ2-5; unclear D gene. The CDR3 sequence is 17 residues long. The germline V and J ends were trimmed by 2 bases and 1 base, with 17 bases remaining between them. Germline lookup yields CDR1 MRHNA and CDR2 SNTAGT. This CDR3 is CASSDGPVVGRQETQYF. CDR3 nucleotides: TGTGCCAGCAGTGACGGGCCTGTGGTCGGTCGCCAAGAGACCCAGTACTTC.

CDR3 loop: CASREALGNVYGYTF. As DNA, the CDR3 is TGTGCCAGCAGGGAGGCCTTAGGAAACGTCTATGGCTACACCTTC. The genes are TRBV6-5 and TRBJ1-2, with D hard to call. CDR1 and CDR2 (germline): MNHEY, SVGAGI. This CDR3 spans 15 amino acids. V was trimmed by 6 bases and J by 4 bases, leaving 18 bases between them.

The genes are TRBV25-1 and TRBJ1-2, with D possibly being TRBD1 (5 bases). Germline V gives CDR1 MGHDK, CDR2 SYGVNS. This CDR3 has 14 residues. V shed 3 bases and J shed 6 bases, with 14 bases lying between them. CDR3 in amino acids: CASSDPARVHGYTF. CDR3 bases: TGTGCCAGCAGTGACCCCGCCAGGGTCCATGGCTACACCTTC.

The gene calls are TRBV5-1 and TRBJ2-5, with 11 nucleotides matching TRBD2. Per the germline V gene, CDR1 is SGHRS and CDR2 is YFSETQ. Trimming took 2 bases from V and 5 from J; bases not matched to a gene: 8. The CDR3 contains 16 residues. The CDR3 bases are TGCGCCAGCAGCTTTGGACTAGCGGGCCTCAGGGAGACCCAGTACTTC. This sequence encodes CASSFGLAGLRETQYF.

The chain joins TRBV29-1 to TRBJ1-2, with 9 bases matching TRBD1. The V gene's germline CDR1 is SQVTM and CDR2 ANQGSEA. This CDR3 is built from 14 residues. V trimming: 3 bases; J trimming: 6 bases; junction bases outside the gene matches: 8. The CDR3 loop is CSVERQGGPNGYTF. Written as DNA, the CDR3 is TGCAGCGTTGAGCGACAGGGGGGACCCAATGGCTACACCTTC.

The chain links TRBV6-6 to TRBJ2-1, with TRBD2 identical over 15 bases. With 5 bases clipped from V and 7 bases from J, the junction kept 6 bases outside the gene matches. Germline CDR1 reads MNHNY; CDR2 reads SVGAGI (reference sequence). The CDR3 consists of 16 residues. The CDR3: CASSRTSGRVMNEQFF. The CDR3 region has the DNA TGTGCCAGCAGTCGGACTAGCGGGAGGGTTATGAATGAGCAGTTCTTC.

The chain combines TRBV5-4 with TRBJ2-7; 9 nucleotides align to TRBD2. J was trimmed by 3 bases and V by 3 bases; bases with no gene match: 7. The CDR3 is made up of 15 amino acids. Per the germline V gene, CDR1 is SGHNT and CDR2 is YYREEE (reference sequence). The CDR3 is CASSYSGRRGYEQYF. As DNA, the CDR3 is TGTGCCAGCAGCTATAGCGGGAGACGGGGCTACGAGCAGTACTTC.

This chain joins TRBV4-2 and TRBJ2-5; 14 bases fit TRBD2. With 0 bases clipped from V and 5 bases from J, the junction kept 5 bases outside the gene matches. Germline CDR1 and CDR2: LGHNA and YNFKEQ. CDR3 size: 17 residues. In nucleotides, the CDR3 is TGTGCCAGCAGCCAAGATTCGGGGACTAGCGGGAGCGAGACCCAGTACTTC. Translated: CASSQDSGTSGSETQYF.